This TCR beta chain was documented in a study of cytomegalovirus exposure and HLA in healthy donors. This CDR3 region has 15 residues. CDR1 is LGHNA and CDR2 is YNFKEQ in the germline V gene. Trimming at V came to 5 bases and at J to 1 base, leaving 6 bases not matched to a gene. Primers included in the PCR were 60 Vbeta and 13 Jbeta primers. Here immunoSEQ multiplex PCR was the method, and the copy in TCRdb shows in-frame clones only, minus some. The table has about 130,000 clones, 75% seen once. The V and J genes are TRBV4-2 and TRBJ2-3; 7 bases agree with TRBD2. The TCR comes from a man under 40 in good health and CMV-seronegative. Sequences were obtained from PBMCs. The CDR3 loop reads CASSSSSGGTDTQYF. DNA of the CDR3: TGTGCCAGCAGCTCCTCCAGCGGGGGCACAGATACGCAGTATTTT.